The sample holds many counts of the clone carrying this TCR beta chain. The target antigen is unknown. These data originate in a study of spatial heterogeneity in lung cancer. Study-level background: A unique TCR and UMI combination showed up more than ten times in raw reads, on average. The study's findings and limits: Resection saw ubiquitous expanded tumor TCRs appear in blood more than follow-up did.

Germline V gene sequence: CDR1 SGHNT, CDR2 YYREEE (reference sequence). This CDR3 region has 17 residues. The ends lost 4 bases at V and 0 bases at J; junction bases unmatched: 9. Time point in this sample: sample taken at primary tumor resection. Whole RNA from tumor, nontumor lung or frozen PBMC was sequenced unsorted. TCRdb fed the 5' RACE reads into MiXCR, producing one record per CDR3 protein. The table records more than 45,000 distinct CDR3 sequences, approximately 5% of them present only once. The chain couples TRBV5-4 to TRBJ2-2; 7 nucleotides agree with TRBD1. The sequence was obtained from a male donor with early-stage non-small cell lung cancer. Specimen: PBMCs, collected at surgery. The CDR3 reads CASSPAPGQTNTGELFF. CDR3 DNA: TGTGCCAGCAGCCCCGCGCCGGGACAGACGAACACCGGGGAGCTGTTTTTT.